This T cell receptor beta chain was captured by sequencing in a study of T-cell reconstitution after alpha-beta-depleted transplantation in children. Study-wide findings and caveats: Surviving recipient T cells and thymic progenitors accounted for the high day-60 TCRbeta diversity observed in some patients. Newly generated T cells supplied most T-cell counts and diversity one year post-transplant. There were reportedly several hundred expanded graft clones from which alpha-beta T cells came about two months after transplant.

The CDR3 runs 14 residues. Germline CDR1 reads DFQATT; CDR2 reads SNEGSKA (reference sequence). Between the trimmed V and J ends, which lost 6 bases and 0 bases, there was a span of 15 bases. Unique molecular identifiers were incorporated into the prepared TCRbeta library. TCRdb independently ran MiXCR on the PCR reads; one entry per CDR3 protein. Of fewer than 750,000 distinct CDR3 sequences listed, about 21% are singletons. This clonotype occurred many times. Antigen unknown. The starting material was PBMCs, mostly from graft donor cells, obtained 360 days after TCRalphabeta/CD19-depleted stem cell transplant. This receptor was taken from a boy younger than two who had a stem cell transplant for acute myeloid leukemia, so the T cells may come from the graft donor. This chain uses TRBV20-1 with TRBJ2-7, with D possibly TRBD2 on 6 matching bases. CDR3 nucleotide sequence: TGCAGTGCAACCGGGACTGTGCCCTCCTACGAGCAGTACGTC. It yields the protein CSATGTVPSYEQYV.